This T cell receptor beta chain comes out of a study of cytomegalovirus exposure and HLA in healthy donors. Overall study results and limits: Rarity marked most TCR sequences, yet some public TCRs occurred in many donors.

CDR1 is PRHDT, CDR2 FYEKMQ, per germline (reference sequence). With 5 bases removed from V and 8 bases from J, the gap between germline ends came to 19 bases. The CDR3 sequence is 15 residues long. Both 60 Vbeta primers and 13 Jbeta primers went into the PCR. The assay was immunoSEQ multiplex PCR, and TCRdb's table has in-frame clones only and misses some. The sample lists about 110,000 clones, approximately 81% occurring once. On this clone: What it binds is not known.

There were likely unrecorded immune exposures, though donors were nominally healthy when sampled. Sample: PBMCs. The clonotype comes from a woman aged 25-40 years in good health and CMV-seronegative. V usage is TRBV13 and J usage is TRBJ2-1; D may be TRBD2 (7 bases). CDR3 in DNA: TGTGCCAGCAGCCAAGGGGGGCGGGAGAATCATGAGCAGTTCTTC. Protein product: CASSQGGRENHEQFF.